The 18 T cell receptor beta chains in this list originate from one sample, sequenced in a study of PD-1 and CTLA-4 blockade in melanoma. Assay: immunoSEQ multiplex PCR; the TCRdb copy retains only in-frame clones and omits some. The table lists tens of thousands of clones, around 90% of them singletons. Material: CD8+ T cells from peripheral blood, obtained from a patient given anti-PD-1 treatment. Receptors originate from a human donor with melanoma.

The CDR3 sequence: CASSRTNANYEQYF. The CDR3 DNA sequence: TGTGCCAGCAGTAGGACGAATGCAAACTACGAGCAGTACTTC. The chain couples TRBV27 to TRBJ2-7; D ambiguous. CDR1 is MNHEY and CDR2 is SMNVEV in the germline V gene (reference sequence). There are 14 residues in the CDR3. V was shortened by 5 bases and J by 3 bases, with 14 bases between the two germline ends.

As concerns this clone: Germline is not matched at one junction end, which may reflect a read error. Other DNA sequences in the sample encode the same CDR3. The chain joins TRBV19 to TRBJ2-7, with D perhaps given as TRBD1 or TRBD2 (5 bases each). CDR1 LNHDA and CDR2 SQIVND come from the germline V gene (reference sequence). The CDR3 contains 13 residues. DNA for the CDR3: TGCGCCAGTAGTATGGGGGAAACCTACGAGCAGTACTTC. It is translated as CASSMGETYEQYF.

The gene calls are TRBV7-9 and TRBJ2-3; the match to TRBD1 covers 7 bases. J was trimmed by 2 bases and V by 3 bases; bases with no gene match: 8. The germline CDR1 and CDR2 sequences are SEHNR and FQNEAQ (reference sequence). The CDR3 runs 16 residues. CDR3 sequence reads: CASSFPDRTLTDTQYF. In nucleotides, the CDR3 is TGTGCCAGCAGCTTCCCGGACAGGACCCTCACAGATACGCAGTATTTT.

This CDR3 is CASSGLEATDTQYF. The CDR3 DNA reads TGTGCCAGCAGTGGACTAGAGGCCACAGATACGCAGTATTTT. The chain couples TRBV28 to TRBJ2-3; 7 bases align to TRBD2. Germline lookup yields CDR1 MDHEN and CDR2 SYDVKM. This CDR3 has 14 amino acids. V was clipped by 5 bases and J by 2 bases; unmatched bases: 4.

The chain employs TRBV6-6 and TRBJ2-6; possibly TRBD1 for D (6 bases). CDR3 length equals 15 residues. CDR1 and CDR2 from the germline V gene are MNHNY and SVGAGI (reference sequence). The ends were cut back, 1 base at V and 2 bases at J, with 6 bases in the middle. CDR3 nucleotide sequence: TGTGCCAGCAGTTACTACAGGGCTGGGGCCAACGTCCTGACTTTC. It encodes CASSYYRAGANVLTF.

The chain employs TRBV28 and TRBJ2-1, with D tentatively TRBD1 (5 bases). Germline CDR1 is MDHEN and CDR2 is SYDVKM. Trimming took 6 bases from V and 0 from J, leaving 18 bases between them. This CDR3 region has 17 residues. CDR3 in amino acids: CASRSMKADSSYNEQFF. Here the CDR3 DNA reads TGTGCCAGCAGATCGATGAAGGCAGACAGCTCCTACAATGAGCAGTTCTTC.

V and J are TRBV7-2 and TRBJ2-4; TRBD1 matches at 9 bases. This CDR3 region has 14 residues. J was trimmed by 8 bases and V by 5 bases; bases with no gene match: 7. The germline CDR1 and CDR2 sequences are SGHTA and FQGNSA. CDR3 loop: CASSLRQGGDIQYF. As DNA, the CDR3 is TGTGCCAGCAGCCTCAGACAGGGGGGGGACATTCAGTACTTC.

The J gene is TRBJ2-3, the V gene TRBV30; D is uncertain. V gave up 4 bases and J gave up 5 bases, with 4 bases separating them. The length of the CDR3 is 10 residues. Per germline, CDR1 GTSNPN and CDR2 SVGIG (reference sequence). As DNA, the CDR3 is TGTGCCTGGACGAAAGATACGCAGTATTTT. It encodes CAWTKDTQYF.

The chain links TRBV5-4 to TRBJ2-6, with D possibly being TRBD2 (5 bases). The CDR3 loop spans 15 amino acids. The ends were cut back, 2 bases at V and 2 bases at J, with 8 bases in the middle. Germline CDR1 is SGHNT and CDR2 is YYREEE (reference sequence). CDR3 sequence: CASSFAGAGANVLTF. The CDR3 DNA sequence: TGTGCCAGCAGCTTCGCCGGGGCTGGGGCCAACGTCCTGACTTTC. Using reference TRBV5-4 and TRBJ2-6 for the parts outside the CDR3, the full variable domain is ETGVTQSPTHLIKTRGQQVTLRCSSQSGHNTVSWYQQALGQGPQFIFQYYREEENGRGNFPPRFSGLQFPNYSSELNVNALELDDSALYLCASSFAGAGANVLTFGAGSRLTVL.

The chain carries TRBV28 and TRBJ1-1, with 8 bases identical to TRBD1. Per the germline V gene, CDR1 is MDHEN and CDR2 is SYDVKM. After removal of 4 bases from V and 4 bases from J, the junction contained 11 bases not matched to a gene. CDR3 length: 16 amino acids. CDR3 residues: CASSSEAGQGGTEAFF. In DNA, the CDR3 is TGTGCCAGCAGTTCAGAAGCCGGACAGGGAGGCACTGAAGCTTTCTTT.

V usage is TRBV15 and J usage is TRBJ1-1; a possible D gene is TRBD1 (5 bases). There are 15 residues in the CDR3. Trimming pared 2 bases from V and 1 base from J, leaving 11 bases between. Germline CDR1 reads LNHNV; CDR2 reads YYDKDF (reference sequence). The CDR3 region has the DNA TGTGCCACCAGCAGACCCCGGGGGGAGAACACTGAAGCTTTCTTT. Its protein product is CATSRPRGENTEAFF.

This chain links TRBV5-6 with TRBJ2-7; the D call may be TRBD1 or TRBD2 (5 bases each). Germline values: CDR1 SGHDT, CDR2 YYEEEE. CDR3 length: 14 amino acids. The ends were cut back, 0 bases at V and 2 bases at J, with 9 bases in the middle. For the CDR3, the DNA is TGTGCCAGCAGCTTGGGGGGACGGACCTACGAGCAGTACTTC. This encodes CASSLGGRTYEQYF. The full variable domain, completed using reference TRBV5-6 and TRBJ2-7, is DAGVTQSPTHLIKTRGQQVTLRCSPKSGHDTVSWYQQALGQGPQFIFQYYEEEERQRGNFPDRFSGHQFPNYSSELNVNALLLGDSALYLCASSLGGRTYEQYFGPGTRLTVT.

V usage is TRBV25-1 and J usage is TRBJ1-1; D is ambiguous. V lost 8 bases and J lost 0, with 7 bases in between. The CDR3 runs to 12 residues. Germline CDR1 reads MGHDK; CDR2 reads SYGVNS. CDR3 protein: CASGEVNTEAFF. The CDR3 DNA reads TGTGCCAGCGGGGAGGTGAACACTGAAGCTTTCTTT.

The chain recombines TRBV15 with TRBJ2-5, with TRBD2 as a possible D gene (5 bases). CDR1 LNHNV and CDR2 YYDKDF come from the germline V gene (reference sequence). CDR3 size: 16 residues. V was shortened by 0 bases and J by 1 base, with 12 bases between the two germline ends. CDR3 coding DNA: TGTGCCACCAGCAGAGATCTTGAGGGCTCCCAAGAGACCCAGTACTTC. This gives the protein CATSRDLEGSQETQYF.

The chain uses TRBV7-9 and TRBJ2-3, with D maybe TRBD2 (5 bases). Germline loops: CDR1 SEHNR, CDR2 FQNEAQ (reference sequence). The CDR3 spans 13 residues. V dropped 5 bases and J dropped 6 bases, with 12 bases sitting between them. Here the CDR3 reads CASSQIPGDTQYF. CDR3 nucleotides: TGTGCCAGCAGCCAGATCCCGGGGGATACGCAGTATTTT.

The CDR3 spells CASSPYYPDSYGYTF. The CDR3 DNA reads TGTGCCAGCAGTCCCTATTATCCCGACAGTTATGGCTACACCTTC. The genes are TRBV27 and TRBJ1-2, with a possible D match to TRBD1 (5 bases). In germline, CDR1 is MNHEY, CDR2 SMNVEV (reference sequence). The CDR3 contains 15 residues. Trimming shortened V by 5 bases and J by 5 bases, and 18 bases separated the two germline ends.

Here the CDR3 DNA reads TGCGCCAGCAGCCAAGATGGCAATCAGCCCCAGCATTTT. It specifies CASSQDGNQPQHF. The V call is TRBV4-3, the J call TRBJ1-5; no clear D gene. The CDR3 length is 13 residues. CDR1 and CDR2 from the germline V gene are LGHNA and YSLEER. V was cut by 0 bases and J by 2 bases, with 2 bases left in between.

Written as DNA, the CDR3 is TGTGCCAGCAGCTTGACAGGGACCTACACCTTC. The encoded protein is CASSLTGTYTF. V gene TRBV7-8 combines with J gene TRBJ1-2; 7 positions agree with TRBD1. Looked up from germline, CDR1 is SGHVS and CDR2 is FQNEAQ. CDR3 length equals 11 residues. J gave up 10 bases and V 3 bases, and 2 bases lay outside the gene matches.